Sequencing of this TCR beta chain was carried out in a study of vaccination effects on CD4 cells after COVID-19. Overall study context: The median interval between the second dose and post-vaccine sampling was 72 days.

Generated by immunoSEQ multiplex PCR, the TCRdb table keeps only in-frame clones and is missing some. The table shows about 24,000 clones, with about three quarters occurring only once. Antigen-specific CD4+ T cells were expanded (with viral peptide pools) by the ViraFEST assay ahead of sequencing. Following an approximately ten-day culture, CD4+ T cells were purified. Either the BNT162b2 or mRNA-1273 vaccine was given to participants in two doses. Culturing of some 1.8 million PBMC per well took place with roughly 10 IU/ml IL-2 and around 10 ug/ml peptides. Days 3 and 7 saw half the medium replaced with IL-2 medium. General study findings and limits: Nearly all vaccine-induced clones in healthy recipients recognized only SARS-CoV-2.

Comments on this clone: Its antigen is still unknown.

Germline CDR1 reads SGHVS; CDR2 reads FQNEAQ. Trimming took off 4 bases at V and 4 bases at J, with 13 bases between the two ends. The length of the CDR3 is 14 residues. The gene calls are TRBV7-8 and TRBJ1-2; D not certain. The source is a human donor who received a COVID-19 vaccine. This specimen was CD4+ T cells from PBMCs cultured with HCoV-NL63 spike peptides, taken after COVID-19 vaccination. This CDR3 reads CASSSTIGPYGYTF. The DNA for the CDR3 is TGTGCCAGCAGCTCCACAATCGGGCCCTATGGCTACACCTTC.